Given below is one TCR beta chain in context. Antigen specificity is unknown. The CDR3 consists of 14 residues. V dropped 6 bases and J dropped 0 bases, with 9 bases sitting between them. Looked up from germline, CDR1 is MNHNY and CDR2 is SVGAGI (reference sequence). The sample belongs to a study of cytomegalovirus exposure and HLA in healthy donors. General observations from the study: Later work found most CMV-associated TCR beta chains apparently HLA-restricted.

The PCR employed 60 Vbeta primers together with 13 Jbeta primers. Libraries were prepared by immunoSEQ multiplex PCR; TCRdb keeps only in-frame clonotypes and omits some of them. This sample has 200,000 or so clones, with over 80% found just once. The sample was PBMCs. This TCR came from a boy aged 2 to 10 in good health and CMV-seronegative. The chain is built from TRBV6-6 and TRBJ1-5; D gene unclear. The CDR3 region has the DNA TGTGCCAGCAGAAGAGTAGATAGCAATCAGCCCCAGCATTTT. Its translation is CASRRVDSNQPQHF.